These T cell receptor beta chains were read from a single sample in a study of OX40 agonist ivuxolimab in advanced cancers. Sequencing used immunoSEQ multiplex PCR; TCRdb keeps in-frame clones, though not all of them. The sample consists of tens of thousands of clones, 75% to 85% of them appearing once. The sample consisted of CD4+ or CD8+ T cells sorted from blood, taken in a trial of the OX40 agonist ivuxolimab. Every receptor here comes from an adult with an advanced solid tumor such as melanoma, head and neck, liver or kidney cancer. CDR3s include the opening cysteine and the closing phenylalanine or tryptophan. A D gene is named only where the DNA matches it firmly. The size of a clone is reported for some rows only, either as once, few or many, or as a class for expanded clones.

abundance: once
d_gene: .
j_gene: TRBJ2-7
len: 15
v_gene: TRBV27
CDR3nt: TGTGCCAGCAGTTTATCGGGGCAGATCCTGGGCGAGCAGTACTTC
CDR3aa: CASSLSGQILGEQYF

abundance: .
d_gene: TRBD1
j_gene: TRBJ2-5
len: 15
v_gene: TRBV2
CDR3nt: TGTGCCAGCAGTGTGCGGACAGGGGGCTCAGAGACCCAGTACTTC
CDR3aa: CASSVRTGGSETQYF

abundance: .
d_gene: .
j_gene: TRBJ2-3
len: 12
v_gene: TRBV10-1
CDR3nt: TGCGCCAGCAACGAAGGGGGAGATACGCAGTATTTT
CDR3aa: CASNEGGDTQYF

abundance: .
d_gene: TRBD2
j_gene: TRBJ2-1
len: 14
v_gene: TRBV15
CDR3nt: TGTGCCACCAGGACTAGCCGGTCCTACAATGAGCAGTTCTTC
CDR3aa: CATRTSRSYNEQFF

abundance: .
d_gene: TRBD2
j_gene: TRBJ2-7
len: 16
v_gene: TRBV7-9
CDR3nt: TGTGCCAGCAGCCCGATGACTAGCGGGGAATCCTACGAGCAGTACTTC
CDR3aa: CASSPMTSGESYEQYF

abundance: .
d_gene: .
j_gene: TRBJ1-1
len: 17
v_gene: TRBV27
CDR3nt: TGTGCCAGCACTACATTAGAGCGAGGACCGACGAACACTGAAGCTTTCTTT
CDR3aa: CASTTLERGPTNTEAFF

abundance: few
d_gene: .
j_gene: TRBJ2-7
len: 16
v_gene: TRBV5-6
CDR3nt: TGTGCCAGCAGCACCGATATGGGGGTCTCTGTTTACGAGCAGTACTTC
CDR3aa: CASSTDMGVSVYEQYF

abundance: .
d_gene: .
j_gene: TRBJ1-4
len: 17
v_gene: TRBV14
CDR3nt: TGTGCCAGCAGCCCCCTTTCTGACAGAGCAACTAATGAAAAACTGTTTTTT
CDR3aa: CASSPLSDRATNEKLFF

abundance: once
d_gene: .
j_gene: TRBJ2-2
len: 14
v_gene: TRBV29-1
CDR3nt: TGCAGCGTTGAAGAGGGCCAGCCCGCCGGGGAGCTGTTTTTT
CDR3aa: CSVEEGQPAGELFF

abundance: .
d_gene: .
j_gene: TRBJ2-7
len: 14
v_gene: TRBV6-5
CDR3nt: TGTGCCAGCAGTCGGGACGGATTAACCTACGAGCAGTACTTC
CDR3aa: CASSRDGLTYEQYF

abundance: .
d_gene: .
j_gene: TRBJ1-1
len: 13
v_gene: TRBV28
CDR3nt: TGTGCCAGCAGTGGGGGGGCGGACACTGAAGCTTTCTTT
CDR3aa: CASSGGADTEAFF

abundance: .
d_gene: .
j_gene: TRBJ2-2
len: 15
v_gene: TRBV5-6
CDR3nt: TGTGCCAGCAGCCGCCCGGGTTCGGGGACCGGGGAGCTGTTTTTT
CDR3aa: CASSRPGSGTGELFF

abundance: .
d_gene: .
j_gene: TRBJ1-1
len: 14
v_gene: TRBV28
CDR3nt: TGTGCCAGCAGCTCAGGGAGAGGGAACACTGAAGCTTTCTTT
CDR3aa: CASSSGRGNTEAFF

abundance: .
d_gene: TRBD1
j_gene: TRBJ1-5
len: 14
v_gene: TRBV5-6
CDR3nt: TGTGCCAGCAGCTTGGCAGGGGGTAATCAGCCCCAGCATTTT
CDR3aa: CASSLAGGNQPQHF